These T cell receptor beta chains were read from a single sample in a study of cytomegalovirus exposure and HLA in healthy donors. The method was immunoSEQ multiplex PCR; TCRdb's version includes in-frame clones alone and lacks a portion of them. The sample carries about 130,000 clones, 80% recorded once. Sequenced sample: PBMCs. These receptors all stem from a man aged 25-45 years in good health and CMV-seronegative. Both conserved end residues are part of each CDR3. The order of the fields is CDR3 length, clone size, V gene, D gene, J gene, CDR3 DNA, CDR3 protein. A D gene is named only where the DNA matches it firmly. Only part of the rows carry a size: once, few, many, or a class if the clone is expanded.

cdr3_length: 15; clone_size: .; v_call: TRBV7-9; d_call: .; j_call: TRBJ2-5; cdr3_nt: TGTGCCAGCAGCTTAGCGAATACAGGTCAAGAGACCCAGTACTTC; cdr3_aa: CASSLANTGQETQYF
cdr3_length: 11; clone_size: .; v_call: TRBV19; d_call: .; j_call: TRBJ2-5; cdr3_nt: TGTGCCAGTAGTACACAAGAGACCCAGTACTTC; cdr3_aa: CASSTQETQYF
cdr3_length: 16; clone_size: .; v_call: TRBV7-2; d_call: TRBD1; j_call: TRBJ2-5; cdr3_nt: TGTGCCAGCAGCCCATGGTCAGGGGGCGGCCTTGGGACCCAGTACTTC; cdr3_aa: CASSPWSGGGLGTQYF
cdr3_length: 16; clone_size: .; v_call: TRBV7-9; d_call: TRBD1; j_call: TRBJ1-3; cdr3_nt: TGTGCCAGCAGCGGGGAACAGGGGAGGACTGGAAACACCATATATTTT; cdr3_aa: CASSGEQGRTGNTIYF
cdr3_length: 12; clone_size: once; v_call: TRBV29-1; d_call: TRBD2; j_call: TRBJ2-3; cdr3_nt: TGCAGCGGGACTAGAGGGACAGATACGCAGTATTTT; cdr3_aa: CSGTRGTDTQYF
cdr3_length: 13; clone_size: .; v_call: TRBV19; d_call: .; j_call: TRBJ2-3; cdr3_nt: TGTGCCAGTAGTCGACTGATCACAGATACGCAGTATTTT; cdr3_aa: CASSRLITDTQYF
cdr3_length: 17; clone_size: .; v_call: TRBV10-3; d_call: .; j_call: TRBJ2-1; cdr3_nt: TGTGCCATCAGTGAACCCCCGGACTCCCCATCCTACAATGAGCAGTTCTTC; cdr3_aa: CAISEPPDSPSYNEQFF
cdr3_length: 17; clone_size: few; v_call: TRBV5-4; d_call: TRBD2; j_call: TRBJ2-2; cdr3_nt: TGTGCCAGCAGCTTAGGACTAGCGGGAGTATGGACCGGGGAGCTGTTTTTT; cdr3_aa: CASSLGLAGVWTGELFF
cdr3_length: 14; clone_size: .; v_call: TRBV13; d_call: .; j_call: TRBJ1-4; cdr3_nt: TGTGCCAGCAGCTTGGGGGGTCCTAATGAAAAACTGTTTTTT; cdr3_aa: CASSLGGPNEKLFF
cdr3_length: 13; clone_size: .; v_call: TRBV2; d_call: .; j_call: TRBJ2-3; cdr3_nt: TGTGCCAGCAGTTACGGGGGAACAGATACGCAGTATTTT; cdr3_aa: CASSYGGTDTQYF
cdr3_length: 15; clone_size: once; v_call: TRBV27; d_call: TRBD1; j_call: TRBJ1-1; cdr3_nt: TGTGCCAGCAGTTTATCAATAACAGGGGACACTGAAGCTTTCTTT; cdr3_aa: CASSLSITGDTEAFF
cdr3_length: 17; clone_size: few; v_call: TRBV10-2; d_call: .; j_call: TRBJ1-5; cdr3_nt: TGCGCCAGCAGTGCGGCCCTACAGGCCGATAGCAATCAGCCCCAGCATTTT; cdr3_aa: CASSAALQADSNQPQHF
cdr3_length: 13; clone_size: .; v_call: TRBV29-1; d_call: TRBD1; j_call: TRBJ2-7; cdr3_nt: TGCAGCGTTGACCCTGGACAGGGCTACGAGCAGTACTTC; cdr3_aa: CSVDPGQGYEQYF
cdr3_length: 14; clone_size: .; v_call: TRBV5-6; d_call: TRBD2; j_call: TRBJ2-5; cdr3_nt: TGTGCCAGCAGCTCCGGACTAGTCGGGGAGACCCAGTACTTC; cdr3_aa: CASSSGLVGETQYF
cdr3_length: 12; clone_size: .; v_call: TRBV29-1; d_call: TRBD2; j_call: TRBJ2-1; cdr3_nt: TGCAGTGCTAGCGGGGGGCTTAATGAGCAGTTCTTC; cdr3_aa: CSASGGLNEQFF
cdr3_length: 13; clone_size: few; v_call: TRBV5-1; d_call: .; j_call: TRBJ2-3; cdr3_nt: TGCGCCAGCAGCTTTTTGTATTCAGATACGCAGTATTTT; cdr3_aa: CASSFLYSDTQYF